A single sample gave rise to the 10 T cell receptor beta chains below, sequenced in a study of CD8 T cells in Susac syndrome. The RNA input was about 0.45 to 1 ug, and it was reverse transcribed with random hexamers. Via MiXCR, TCRdb re-called the immunoSEQ multiplex PCR reads, giving one row per CDR3 protein. This sample yields about 430,000 distinct CDR3 sequences, of which approximately 85% are seen a single time; about 0.1% belongs to the top ten. Sequences were obtained from CD8+ T cells from PBMCs. These receptors all come from a human donor with multiple sclerosis.

The J gene is TRBJ2-7, the V gene TRBV27; D may match TRBD1 or TRBD2 (7 bases each). The CDR3 has 16 residues. Germline V gene data show CDR1 as MNHEY and CDR2 as SMNVEV (reference sequence). V was pared by 0 bases and J by 4 bases, with 16 bases between. This CDR3 reads CASSLSGGGAFYEQYF. CDR3 nucleotide sequence: TGTGCCAGCAGTTTATCGGGAGGGGGCGCGTTTTACGAGCAGTACTTC.

This clonotype was seen only a few times. The chain couples TRBV6-1 to TRBJ1-6; D unclear. In germline, CDR1 is MNHNS, CDR2 SASEGT. The V end was cut by 5 bases, the J end by 10 bases, with 12 bases between. This CDR3 is built from 13 residues. The CDR3 DNA follows: TGTGCCAGCAGTCTCCCGGGTGCCTCACCCCTCCACTTT. Its translation is CASSLPGASPLHF.

The chain is built from TRBV27 and TRBJ2-7; D ambiguous. Germline CDR1 reads MNHEY; CDR2 reads SMNVEV (reference sequence). CDR3 size: 13 residues. The V end was cut by 5 bases, the J end by 2 bases, with 10 bases between. The CDR3 nucleotides read TGTGCCAGCAGTCCTACCAAAACCTACGAGCAGTACTTC. Translated: CASSPTKTYEQYF.

J is TRBJ1-2 and V is TRBV7-9; D unresolved. With 6 bases removed from V and 4 bases from J, the gap between germline ends came to 12 bases. The germline V gene encodes CDR1 SEHNR and CDR2 FQNEAQ (reference sequence). CDR3 length: 13 residues. The CDR3 is CASSLRESYGYTF. The CDR3 nucleotides are TGTGCCAGCAGTTTGAGGGAGTCCTATGGCTACACCTTC.

The CDR3 protein is CASSQSRGNTIYF. CDR3 in DNA: TGCGCCAGCAGTCAATCAAGGGGAAACACCATATATTTT. V is TRBV23-1 and J is TRBJ1-3; D is unresolved. TRBV23-1 is placed among ORFs of uncertain function. The V end lost 0 bases, the J end lost 4 bases, and 4 bases lay between the germline ends. CDR3 size: 13 residues.

The chain couples TRBV27 to TRBJ2-5, with D possibly TRBD2 on 5 matching bases. Trimming left V 10 bases short and J 2 bases short, with 11 bases between. Looked up from germline, CDR1 is MNHEY and CDR2 is SMNVEV (reference sequence). The CDR3 totals 12 residues. The DNA of the CDR3 is TGTGCCACCCGGTCGGGGCAAGAGACCCAGTACTTC. Translating gives CATRSGQETQYF.

The V and J genes are TRBV3-1 and TRBJ2-7, with D perhaps matching TRBD1 (6 bases). Germline CDR1 reads LGHDT; CDR2 reads YNNKEL (reference sequence). This CDR3 region has 14 residues. Deletions cut 5 bases from V and 2 bases from J, with 13 bases between. CDR3 sequence (DNA): TGTGCCAGCAGCTCACAGGGATCCCCCTACGAGCAGTACTTC. It encodes CASSSQGSPYEQYF.

The J gene is TRBJ1-2, the V gene TRBV5-5, with D tentatively TRBD1 (5 bases). The germline gives CDR1 SGHKS, CDR2 YYEKEE (reference sequence). Trimming removed 4 bases at V and 4 bases at J, with 14 bases between. The CDR3 runs to 14 residues. The CDR3 sequence is CASSLPGRGYGYTF. CDR3 nucleotides: TGTGCCAGCAGCCTGCCGGGACGGGGCTATGGCTACACCTTC.

V is TRBV2 and J is TRBJ2-1; TRBD1 aligns across 7 bases. The CDR3 is 19 residues long. Germline assignment: CDR1 SNHLY and CDR2 FYNNEI. The ends lost 6 bases at V and 4 bases at J; junction bases unmatched: 21. This CDR3 reads CASREPHLQGLGEYNEQFF. The CDR3 region has the DNA TGTGCCAGCAGGGAACCGCACCTACAGGGGCTGGGGGAATACAATGAGCAGTTCTTC.

The chain employs TRBV6-1 and TRBJ1-2; possible D gene TRBD1, 5 bases. The CDR3 spans 12 residues. Germline loops: CDR1 MNHNS, CDR2 SASEGT. Trimming cost V 3 bases and J 4 bases, with 6 bases left between them. DNA for the CDR3: TGTGCCAGCAGTGATGGGGCCTATGGCTACACCTTC. Residues: CASSDGAYGYTF.